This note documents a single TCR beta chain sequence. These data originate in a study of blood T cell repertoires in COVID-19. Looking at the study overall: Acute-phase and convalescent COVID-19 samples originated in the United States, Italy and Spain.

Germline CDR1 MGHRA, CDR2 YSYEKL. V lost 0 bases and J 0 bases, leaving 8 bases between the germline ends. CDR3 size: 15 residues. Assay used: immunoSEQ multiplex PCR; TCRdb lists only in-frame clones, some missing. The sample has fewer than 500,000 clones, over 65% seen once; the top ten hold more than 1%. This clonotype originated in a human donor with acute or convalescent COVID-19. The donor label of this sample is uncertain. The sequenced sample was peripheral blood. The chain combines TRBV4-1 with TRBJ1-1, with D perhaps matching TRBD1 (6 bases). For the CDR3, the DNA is TGCGCCAGCAGCCAAGAGAACAGGGTGAACACTGAAGCTTTCTTT. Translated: CASSQENRVNTEAFF.